This TCR beta chain was captured in a study of CD8+ T cells in alopecia areata. The V gene end was trimmed by 0 bases and the J gene end by 0 bases; junction bases not matched to a gene: 16. The CDR3 consists of 21 residues. Remarks on this clone: Its antigen is unknown.

The study's findings and limits: Tissue-resident alphabeta T cells belonging to normal skin likewise get sequenced within scalp specimens. Amid tofacitinib therapy, many expanded lesional clones stayed present in scalp and blood.

The treatment was: oral pan-JAK inhibitor, 5-10 mg twice daily. The sequencing template was cDNA reverse transcribed from extracted RNA. Produced via immunoSEQ multiplex PCR; TCRdb's table is partial and in-frame only. Here the sample spans roughly 200,000 clones, less than 45% being singletons. The receptor was isolated from a human donor with alopecia areata. This chain links TRBV23-1 with TRBJ1-4; 7 positions match TRBD1. TRBV23-1 is placed among ORFs of uncertain function. The material sequenced was CD4+ T cells sorted from blood, taken around week 30, from a patient treated with tofacitinib. The CDR3 sequence: CASSQSADWGQLFPTNEKLFF. The CDR3 DNA is TGCGCCAGCAGTCAATCTGCTGATTGGGGACAGTTATTTCCAACTAATGAAAAACTGTTTTTT.